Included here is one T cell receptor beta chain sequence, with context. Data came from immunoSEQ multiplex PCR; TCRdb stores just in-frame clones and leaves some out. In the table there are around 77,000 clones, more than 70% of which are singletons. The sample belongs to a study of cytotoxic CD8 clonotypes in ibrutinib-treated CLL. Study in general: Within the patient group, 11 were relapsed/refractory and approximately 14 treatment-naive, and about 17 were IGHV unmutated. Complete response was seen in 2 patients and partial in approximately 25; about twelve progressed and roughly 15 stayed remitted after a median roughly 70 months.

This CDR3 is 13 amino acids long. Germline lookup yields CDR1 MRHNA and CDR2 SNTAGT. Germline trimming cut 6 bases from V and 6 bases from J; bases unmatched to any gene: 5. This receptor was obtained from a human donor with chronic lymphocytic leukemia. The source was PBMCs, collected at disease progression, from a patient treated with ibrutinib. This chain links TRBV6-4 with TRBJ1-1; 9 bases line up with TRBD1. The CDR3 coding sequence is TGTGCCAGCAGCCGGGACAGGGTCTCTGAAGCTTTCTTT. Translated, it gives CASSRDRVSEAFF.